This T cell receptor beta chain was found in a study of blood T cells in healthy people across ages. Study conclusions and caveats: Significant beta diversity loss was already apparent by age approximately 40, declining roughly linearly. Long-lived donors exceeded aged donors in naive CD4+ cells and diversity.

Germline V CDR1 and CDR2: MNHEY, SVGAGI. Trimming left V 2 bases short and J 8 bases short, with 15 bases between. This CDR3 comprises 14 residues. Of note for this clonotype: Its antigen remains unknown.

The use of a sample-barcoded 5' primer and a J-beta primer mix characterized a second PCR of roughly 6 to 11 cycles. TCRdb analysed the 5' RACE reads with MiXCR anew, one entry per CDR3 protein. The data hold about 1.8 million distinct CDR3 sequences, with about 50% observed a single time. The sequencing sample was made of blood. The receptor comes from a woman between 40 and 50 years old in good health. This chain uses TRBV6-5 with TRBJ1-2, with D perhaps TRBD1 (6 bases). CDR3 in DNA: TGTGCCAGCAGTTACGGAACAGGGCCCCGGGGCTACACCTTC. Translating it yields CASSYGTGPRGYTF.